A selection of T cell receptor beta chains follows, all from one sample in a study of cytomegalovirus exposure and HLA in healthy donors. Libraries were prepared by immunoSEQ multiplex PCR; TCRdb keeps only in-frame clonotypes and omits some of them. The table includes hundreds of thousands of clones, approximately 87% detected once. The sample was PBMCs. The receptors derive from a woman aged 18-35 years in good health and CMV-seronegative. Both conserved end residues are part of each CDR3. The D gene is left open where the match is weak. The size field is filled for only some rows; it gives once, few, many or a size class.

abundance: NA; d_gene: NA; v_gene: TRBV5-6; j_gene: TRBJ2-3; CDR3aa: CASSFRGSTSTDTQYF; CDR3nt: TGTGCCAGCAGCTTCCGAGGGAGCACTAGCACAGATACGCAGTATTTT
abundance: NA; d_gene: NA; v_gene: TRBV6-6; j_gene: TRBJ1-3; CDR3aa: CASSPPGSGNTIYF; CDR3nt: TGTGCCAGCAGTCCCCCGGGATCTGGAAACACCATATATTTT
abundance: NA; d_gene: TRBD1; v_gene: TRBV7-6; j_gene: TRBJ2-2; CDR3aa: CGTTGATGTGELFF; CDR3nt: TGTGGCACAACAGGGGCCACGGGCACCGGGGAGCTGTTTTTT
abundance: NA; d_gene: TRBD1; v_gene: TRBV10-1; j_gene: TRBJ2-2; CDR3aa: CASSRDRANTGELFF; CDR3nt: TGCGCCAGCAGTCGGGACAGGGCGAACACCGGGGAGCTGTTTTTT
abundance: NA; d_gene: NA; v_gene: TRBV9; j_gene: TRBJ1-3; CDR3aa: CASSVGDSSSGNTIYF; CDR3nt: TGTGCCAGCAGCGTAGGGGACTCCAGCTCTGGAAACACCATATATTTT
abundance: NA; d_gene: TRBD2; v_gene: TRBV10-1; j_gene: TRBJ2-1; CDR3aa: CASSETLADSSYNEQFF; CDR3nt: TGCGCCAGCAGTGAGACACTAGCGGACAGCTCCTACAATGAGCAGTTCTTC
abundance: NA; d_gene: NA; v_gene: TRBV6-5; j_gene: TRBJ1-3; CDR3aa: CASSLTHGSGNTIYF; CDR3nt: TGTGCCAGCAGCTTGACTCACGGCTCTGGAAACACCATATATTTT
abundance: NA; d_gene: NA; v_gene: TRBV20-1; j_gene: TRBJ1-3; CDR3aa: CSARYGNTIYF; CDR3nt: TGCAGTGCTAGATACGGAAACACCATATATTTT
abundance: once; d_gene: NA; v_gene: TRBV4-2; j_gene: TRBJ2-1; CDR3aa: CASSQDPRSGEQFF; CDR3nt: TGTGCCAGCAGCCAAGATCCCCGATCGGGCGAGCAGTTCTTC
abundance: NA; d_gene: NA; v_gene: TRBV2; j_gene: TRBJ2-2; CDR3aa: CASSGGTRSTGELFF; CDR3nt: TGTGCCAGCAGTGGGGGGACAAGAAGCACCGGGGAGCTGTTTTTT
abundance: NA; d_gene: NA; v_gene: TRBV4-1; j_gene: TRBJ1-3; CDR3aa: CASSQGGRGKGNTIYF; CDR3nt: TGCGCCAGCAGCCAAGGGGGCAGGGGTAAAGGAAACACCATATATTTT
abundance: NA; d_gene: TRBD1; v_gene: TRBV6-5; j_gene: TRBJ1-2; CDR3aa: CASSTGTGVGYTF; CDR3nt: TGTGCCAGCAGCACCGGGACAGGGGTAGGCTACACCTTC
abundance: NA; d_gene: TRBD2; v_gene: TRBV7-3; j_gene: TRBJ2-2; CDR3aa: CASSLRLAGNTGELFF; CDR3nt: TGTGCCAGCAGCTTAAGACTAGCGGGTAACACCGGGGAGCTGTTTTTT
abundance: NA; d_gene: NA; v_gene: TRBV27; j_gene: TRBJ1-1; CDR3aa: CASSLYQGRTNTEAFF; CDR3nt: TGTGCCAGCAGTCTCTATCAGGGGAGAACGAACACTGAAGCTTTCTTT
abundance: few; d_gene: NA; v_gene: TRBV6-5; j_gene: TRBJ2-7; CDR3aa: CASTAPGSYEQYF; CDR3nt: TGTGCCAGCACTGCCCCAGGGTCCTACGAGCAGTACTTC
abundance: few; d_gene: NA; v_gene: TRBV12-5; j_gene: TRBJ1-2; CDR3aa: CASGLVSSPNYGYTF; CDR3nt: TGTGCTAGTGGTTTGGTATCTTCTCCTAACTATGGCTACACCTTC
abundance: NA; d_gene: TRBD1; v_gene: TRBV6-1; j_gene: TRBJ2-1; CDR3aa: CASRGRDRDYNEQFF; CDR3nt: TGTGCCAGCAGAGGCCGGGACAGGGACTACAATGAGCAGTTCTTC
abundance: NA; d_gene: NA; v_gene: TRBV7-9; j_gene: TRBJ2-7; CDR3aa: CASSFSSEQYF; CDR3nt: TGTGCCAGCAGCTTTTCCAGCGAGCAGTACTTC
abundance: NA; d_gene: TRBD1; v_gene: TRBV9; j_gene: TRBJ1-2; CDR3aa: CASTSSRDRWTGGYTF; CDR3nt: TGTGCCAGCACCTCCTCTAGGGACAGGTGGACAGGGGGCTACACCTTC
abundance: NA; d_gene: NA; v_gene: TRBV6-1; j_gene: TRBJ2-1; CDR3aa: CASSLTGREQFF; CDR3nt: TGTGCCAGCAGCTTAACAGGGAGAGAGCAGTTCTTC
abundance: NA; d_gene: NA; v_gene: TRBV30; j_gene: TRBJ1-1; CDR3aa: CAWSVTRDTEAFF; CDR3nt: TGTGCCTGGAGTGTAACTAGGGACACTGAAGCTTTCTTT
abundance: few; d_gene: NA; v_gene: TRBV7-9; j_gene: TRBJ1-1; CDR3aa: CASSLADGEAFF; CDR3nt: TGTGCCAGCAGCTTAGCGGACGGTGAAGCTTTCTTT
abundance: once; d_gene: NA; v_gene: TRBV6-1; j_gene: TRBJ1-3; CDR3aa: CASSSESGNTIYF; CDR3nt: TGTGCCAGCAGTAGCGAATCTGGAAACACCATATATTTT
abundance: NA; d_gene: TRBD2; v_gene: TRBV7-9; j_gene: TRBJ2-1; CDR3aa: CASSSLAGVGNEQFF; CDR3nt: TGTGCCAGCAGCAGCTTAGCGGGAGTCGGCAATGAGCAGTTCTTC
abundance: NA; d_gene: TRBD1; v_gene: TRBV5-1; j_gene: TRBJ2-7; CDR3aa: CASSPGQGVTEQYF; CDR3nt: TGCGCCAGCAGCCCCGGACAGGGGGTCACTGAGCAGTACTTC
abundance: NA; d_gene: NA; v_gene: TRBV27; j_gene: TRBJ2-5; CDR3aa: CASSPFPSGQETQYF; CDR3nt: TGTGCCAGCAGTCCATTCCCCTCAGGACAAGAGACCCAGTACTTC
abundance: NA; d_gene: NA; v_gene: TRBV2; j_gene: TRBJ1-5; CDR3aa: CASREGSNQPQHF; CDR3nt: TGTGCCAGCAGAGAAGGCAGCAATCAACCCCAGCATTTT
abundance: NA; d_gene: TRBD1; v_gene: TRBV5-1; j_gene: TRBJ2-1; CDR3aa: CASSVGQAYNEQFF; CDR3nt: TGCGCCAGCAGCGTTGGACAGGCCTACAATGAGCAGTTCTTC
abundance: NA; d_gene: NA; v_gene: TRBV2; j_gene: TRBJ2-1; CDR3aa: CASSGWGGNNEQFF; CDR3nt: TGTGCCAGCAGTGGTTGGGGGGGCAACAATGAGCAGTTCTTC
abundance: NA; d_gene: NA; v_gene: TRBV6-1; j_gene: TRBJ1-5; CDR3aa: CASIWGSQNQPQHF; CDR3nt: TGTGCCAGCATCTGGGGGTCGCAGAATCAGCCCCAGCATTTT
abundance: few; d_gene: TRBD2; v_gene: TRBV14; j_gene: TRBJ2-1; CDR3aa: CASSQVAGGANEQFF; CDR3nt: TGTGCCAGCAGCCAAGTCGCGGGAGGCGCCAATGAGCAGTTCTTC
abundance: NA; d_gene: NA; v_gene: TRBV7-9; j_gene: TRBJ2-1; CDR3aa: CASSWDNNEQFF; CDR3nt: TGTGCCAGCAGCTGGGACAATAATGAGCAGTTCTTC
abundance: NA; d_gene: NA; v_gene: TRBV6-1; j_gene: TRBJ1-1; CDR3aa: CASSVEFRSQEAFF; CDR3nt: TGTGCCAGCAGTGTTGAGTTCCGGTCCCAAGAAGCTTTCTTT
abundance: NA; d_gene: TRBD2; v_gene: TRBV5-1; j_gene: TRBJ2-3; CDR3aa: CASSSGLAGTSTDTQYF; CDR3nt: TGCGCCAGCAGCTCCGGACTAGCGGGGACCTCCACAGATACGCAGTATTTT
abundance: once; d_gene: TRBD1; v_gene: TRBV7-6; j_gene: TRBJ2-5; CDR3aa: CASSLDRGQETQYF; CDR3nt: TGTGCCAGCAGCTTAGACAGGGGGCAAGAGACCCAGTACTTC
abundance: NA; d_gene: TRBD1; v_gene: TRBV2; j_gene: TRBJ2-1; CDR3aa: CASSETGTGLDEQFF; CDR3nt: TGTGCCAGCAGTGAGACCGGGACAGGGTTGGATGAGCAGTTCTTC